The 25 T cell receptor beta chains below all came from one sample that was sequenced in a study of cytotoxic CD8 clonotypes in ibrutinib-treated CLL. Sequencing was performed with immunoSEQ multiplex PCR; in TCRdb, only in-frame clones are kept and a portion is missing. The repertoire holds more than 200,000 clones, with 60% to 80% as singletons. The source material was PBMCs, sampled after 12 months of ibrutinib treatment. The receptor source for this set is a human donor with chronic lymphocytic leukemia.

The chain employs TRBV30 and TRBJ1-6; D not certain. V was clipped by 6 bases and J by 6 bases, with 18 bases between them. Germline loops: CDR1 GTSNPN, CDR2 SVGIG (reference sequence). CDR3 size: 15 residues. In nucleotides, the CDR3 is TGTGCCTGTAGGTTGGGTGCTGGCGGTAATTCACCCCTCCACTTT. This gives the protein CACRLGAGGNSPLHF.

This clone was recorded only once. The chain employs TRBV4-3 and TRBJ1-5, with D possibly being TRBD1 (5 bases). The CDR3 sequence is 15 residues long. Germline assignment: CDR1 LGHNA and CDR2 YSLEER. V lost 0 bases and J 2 bases, leaving 8 bases between the germline ends. The CDR3 DNA sequence: TGCGCCAGCAGCCAAGAACTGGGGGGCAATCAGCCCCAGCATTTT. The encoded protein is CASSQELGGNQPQHF.

J is TRBJ1-2 and V is TRBV27; D possibly corresponds to TRBD1 (5 bases). V lost 7 bases and J lost 4, with 13 bases in between. Germline CDR1 MNHEY, CDR2 SMNVEV (reference sequence). There are 13 residues in the CDR3. DNA for the CDR3: TGTGCCAGCAAGGCAGGGCTGGGCTATGGCTACACCTTC. Its translation: CASKAGLGYGYTF.

This chain links TRBV7-2 with TRBJ1-2; D not certain. CDR1 SGHTA and CDR2 FQGNSA come from the germline V gene. V lost 5 bases, J lost 4 bases, and 17 bases lay in between. The CDR3 has 15 amino acids. The CDR3 spells CASSLNQLTSYGYTF. CDR3 DNA: TGTGCCAGCAGCCTCAATCAATTAACGAGCTATGGCTACACCTTC.

This clone was counted only a few times. The chain links TRBV30 to TRBJ2-5; 14 nucleotides match TRBD2. The V gene end was trimmed by 0 bases and the J gene end by 5 bases; junction bases not matched to a gene: 8. Germline CDR1 reads GTSNPN; CDR2 reads SVGIG (reference sequence). The CDR3 extends over 17 amino acids. The CDR3 sequence is CAWSVEPGLAGDETQYF. The CDR3 DNA follows: TGTGCCTGGAGTGTGGAACCGGGACTAGCGGGAGACGAGACCCAGTACTTC.

V and J are TRBV6-6 and TRBJ1-2; 9 bases match TRBD1. V dropped 2 bases and J dropped 4; count of bases not matched to a gene: 5. CDR1 is MNHNY, CDR2 SVGAGI, per germline (reference sequence). The CDR3 totals 15 residues. The DNA for the CDR3 is TGTGCCAGCAGTTACCCCACAGGGGGCCCCTATGGCTACACCTTC. Protein sequence: CASSYPTGGPYGYTF.

V usage is TRBV30 and J usage is TRBJ1-5, with D unresolved. V was cut by 2 bases and J by 0 bases, with 11 bases left in between. This CDR3 is 15 amino acids long. The germline CDR1 and CDR2 sequences are GTSNPN and SVGIG (reference sequence). The CDR3 loop is CAWSRQMNSNQPQHF. The CDR3 bases are TGTGCCTGGAGTAGGCAGATGAATAGCAATCAGCCCCAGCATTTT.

A few counts support this clone. The chain combines TRBV9 with TRBJ1-1; weak D call: TRBD1 (5 bases). The CDR3 totals 16 residues. Germline V gives CDR1 SGDLS, CDR2 YYNGEE. The germline V and J ends were trimmed by 1 base and 0 bases, with 13 bases remaining between them. The CDR3 nucleotides read TGTGCCAGCAGCGTAACAGGATCCCTAATGAACACTGAAGCTTTCTTT. It translates to CASSVTGSLMNTEAFF.

A few counts support this clone. CDR3 amino acids: CASGTVYGYTF. In DNA form, the CDR3 reads TGTGCCTCTGGGACAGTGTATGGCTACACCTTC. The chain recombines TRBV30 with TRBJ1-2; TRBD1 matches at 7 bases. Germline CDR1 is GTSNPN and CDR2 is SVGIG (reference sequence). The CDR3 runs to 11 residues. V shed 7 bases and J 5 bases; nucleotides not matched to a gene: 4.

This clone was counted between two and nine times. This chain uses TRBV4-2 with TRBJ2-1; no clear D gene. The CDR3 consists of 14 residues. Germline assignment: CDR1 LGHNA and CDR2 YNFKEQ. V was pared by 1 base and J by 5 bases, with 9 bases between. The chain's CDR3 is CASSQADGDNEQFF. Here the CDR3 DNA reads TGTGCCAGCAGCCAAGCGGATGGGGACAATGAGCAGTTCTTC.

This sequence joins TRBV18 and TRBJ1-3; tentative D call: TRBD1 (5 bases). This CDR3 contains 15 residues. Per the germline V gene, CDR1 is KGHSH and CDR2 is LQKENI. The V end was cut by 8 bases, the J end by 0 bases, with 14 bases between. The DNA for the CDR3 is TGTGCCAGCCGCCCGGCAGGGATCTCTGGAAACACCATATATTTT. Translation: CASRPAGISGNTIYF.

This chain uses TRBV6-1 with TRBJ2-1; 7 bases agree with TRBD1. This CDR3 has 17 amino acids. Germline V gives CDR1 MNHNS, CDR2 SASEGT. Trimming took 1 base from V and 4 from J; bases not matched to a gene: 10. CDR3 coding DNA: TGTGCCAGCAGTGAAGAAGGGGGCGGTACGATTTACAATGAGCAGTTCTTC. It is translated as CASSEEGGGTIYNEQFF.

V is TRBV11-3 and J is TRBJ2-2, with D possibly being TRBD2 (5 bases). The germline V and J ends were trimmed by 5 bases and 7 bases, with 14 bases remaining between them. CDR1 and CDR2 (germline): SGHNT, YENEEA. CDR3 length: 14 amino acids. The DNA for the CDR3 is TGTGCCAGCAGCCTATATGTAGCGAACGGGGAGCTGTTTTTT. The encoded protein is CASSLYVANGELFF.

The genes are TRBV9 and TRBJ1-4; perhaps TRBD1 as D (6 bases). Looked up from germline, CDR1 is SGDLS and CDR2 is YYNGEE. CDR3 length equals 17 residues. Trimming took off 0 bases at V and 6 bases at J, with 18 bases between the two ends. The CDR3 coding sequence is TGTGCCAGCAGCGTAGGAACAGGGCGAAGGGGAGATGAAAAACTGTTTTTT. Translated: CASSVGTGRRGDEKLFF. The whole variable domain, remainder taken from reference TRBV9 and TRBJ1-4, is DSGVTQTPKHLITATGQRVTLRCSPRSGDLSVYWYQQSLDQGLQFLIQYYNGEERAKGNILERFSAQQFPDLHSELNLSSLELGDSALYFCASSVGTGRRGDEKLFFGSGTQLSVL.

The gene calls are TRBV7-9 and TRBJ2-2, with 10 bases that match TRBD1. CDR3 size: 18 residues. J was trimmed by 4 bases and V by 5 bases; bases with no gene match: 13. Germline V CDR1 and CDR2: SEHNR, FQNEAQ (reference sequence). The CDR3 loop is CASSPRKTRDRGTGELFF. The CDR3 nucleotides read TGTGCCAGCAGCCCCCGAAAGACCCGGGACAGGGGCACCGGGGAGCTGTTTTTT.

J is TRBJ2-1 and V is TRBV5-8; 14 nucleotides line up with TRBD2. V shed 4 bases, J shed 8 bases, and the junction held 11 bases outside the gene matches. This CDR3 spans 17 amino acids. Germline V gene data show CDR1 as SGHTS and CDR2 as YDEGEE. The CDR3 here is CASSRARTSGRSDEQFF. The CDR3 region has the DNA TGTGCCAGCAGCCGAGCAAGGACTAGCGGGAGGTCGGATGAGCAGTTCTTC. Filled out from reference TRBV5-8 and TRBJ2-1, the complete variable domain reads EAGVTQSPTHLIKTRGQQATLRCSPISGHTSVYWYQQALGLGLQFLLWYDEGEERNRGNFPPRFSGRQFPNYSSELNVNALELEDSALYLCASSRARTSGRSDEQFFGPGTRLTVL.

This chain connects TRBV6-5 to TRBJ1-5; D possibly corresponds to TRBD1 (5 bases). Trimming left V 5 bases short and J 0 bases short, with 11 bases between. Looked up from germline, CDR1 is MNHEY and CDR2 is SVGAGI. The CDR3 loop spans 15 amino acids. CDR3 protein: CASSVGVYSNQPQHF. The CDR3 DNA is TGTGCCAGCAGTGTGGGGGTGTATAGCAATCAGCCCCAGCATTTT.

This clone came up a few times. The genes are TRBV6-5 and TRBJ1-2; maybe TRBD1 (5 bases). The CDR3 is made up of 14 amino acids. Per germline, CDR1 MNHEY and CDR2 SVGAGI. V lost 2 bases and J 5 bases, leaving 12 bases between the germline ends. The CDR3 bases are TGTGCCAGCAGTTACGGGTCAGGGATTTATGGCTACACCTTC. Translation: CASSYGSGIYGYTF.

The V gene is TRBV18, the J gene TRBJ1-5; the D gene is possibly TRBD1 (5 bases). From germline, CDR1 is KGHSH and CDR2 LQKENI. The CDR3 extends over 14 amino acids. V was pared by 3 bases and J by 5 bases, with 11 bases between. The CDR3 loop reads CASSPTDSHQPQHF. The CDR3 coding sequence is TGTGCCAGCTCACCGACTGACAGTCATCAGCCCCAGCATTTT.

The CDR3 DNA is TGTGCCAGCAGTGGGGACGGGAATCAGCCCCAGCATTTT. It specifies CASSGDGNQPQHF. This rearrangement joins TRBV6-1 to TRBJ1-5; weak D call: TRBD1 (5 bases). V lost 4 bases and J lost 4, with 8 bases in between. The CDR3 totals 13 residues. CDR1 is MNHNS, CDR2 SASEGT, per germline.

The chain has TRBV14 and TRBJ1-1, with D possibly TRBD1 on 5 matching bases. With 0 bases removed from V and 8 bases from J, the gap between germline ends came to 10 bases. The germline gives CDR1 SGHDN, CDR2 FVKESK. CDR3 length equals 13 residues. This chain's CDR3 is CASSQEYGGEAFF. The CDR3 nucleotides are TGTGCCAGCAGCCAAGAGTACGGGGGGGAAGCTTTCTTT.

This chain uses TRBV7-3 with TRBJ2-2; D is ambiguous. There are 14 residues in the CDR3. V dropped 1 base and J dropped 3 bases, with 6 bases sitting between them. Germline loops: CDR1 SGHTA, CDR2 FQGTGA. This CDR3 is CASSLSPYTGELFF. CDR3 DNA: TGTGCCAGCAGCTTAAGTCCTTACACCGGGGAGCTGTTTTTT.

As DNA, the CDR3 is TGTGCCAGCACTAGCGGTAGCACAGATACGCAGTATTTT. Protein sequence: CASTSGSTDTQYF. The V and J genes are TRBV2 and TRBJ2-3; 7 bases match TRBD2. After removal of 7 bases from V and 0 bases from J, the junction contained 1 base not matched to a gene. This CDR3 has 13 residues. Per the germline V gene, CDR1 is SNHLY and CDR2 is FYNNEI. The full variable domain, with the rest looked up from reference TRBV2 and TRBJ2-3, is EPEVTQTPSHQVTQMGQEVILRCVPISNHLYFYWYRQILGQKVEFLVSFYNNEISEKSEIFDDQFSVERPDGSNFTLKIRSTKLEDSAMYFCASTSGSTDTQYFGPGTRLTVL.

The chain combines TRBV6-1 with TRBJ1-6; D remains unclear. The CDR3 runs 13 residues. Germline assignment: CDR1 MNHNS and CDR2 SASEGT. Trimming left V 4 bases short and J 8 bases short, with 9 bases between. The CDR3 here is CASSAENDSPLHF. The CDR3 nucleotides read TGTGCCAGCAGTGCAGAGAACGATTCACCCCTCCACTTT.

In DNA form, the CDR3 reads TGTGCCAGCTCAGGCGGGGCGGTGTATACGCAGTATTTT. Residues: CASSGGAVYTQYF. The V call is TRBV9, the J call TRBJ2-3, with D tentatively TRBD2 (6 bases). CDR3 length: 13 residues. V was pared by 7 bases and J by 7 bases, with 16 bases between. The germline V gene has CDR1 SGDLS and CDR2 YYNGEE.